The 21 T cell receptor beta chains presented below share a single source sample, sequenced in a study of CD8 T cells in ankylosing spondylitis. General study points: Blood from ankylosing spondylitis patients appeared to carry a characteristic roughly eight-variant TCR beta motif.

Their antigens remain unidentified. In TCRdb, the 5' RACE reads were re-called with MiXCR into one record per CDR3 protein. The sample gives roughly 490,000 distinct CDR3 sequences, about 5.7% of which show up once; roughly 3.2% is in the top ten. Sequencing used blood, either unsorted or a sorted T cell fraction (not recorded which). The receptors were sampled from a male donor with ankylosing spondylitis.

V usage is TRBV4-2 and J usage is TRBJ1-2, with TRBD1 identical over 10 bases. Per germline, CDR1 LGHNA and CDR2 YNFKEQ. This CDR3 region has 14 residues. V lost 2 bases, J lost 8 bases, and 5 bases stayed unmatched. CDR3 sequence reads: CASSQHGTGAGYTF. The CDR3 region has the DNA TGTGCCAGCAGCCAACACGGGACAGGGGCCGGCTACACCTTC.

This clonotype was picked up many times. This chain links TRBV6-1 with TRBJ2-3, with TRBD2 matching over 8 bases. The CDR3 runs 13 residues. V dropped 6 bases and J dropped 7; count of bases not matched to a gene: 6. The germline V gene has CDR1 MNHNS and CDR2 SASEGT. CDR3 loop: CASRAGGLYTQYF. CDR3 in DNA: TGTGCCAGCAGGGCGGGGGGCCTCTATACGCAGTATTTT.

This clonotype was found a few times. The chain uses TRBV30 and TRBJ2-7; D not certain. Germline assignment: CDR1 GTSNPN and CDR2 SVGIG (reference sequence). The V end was cut by 4 bases, the J end by 3 bases, with 10 bases between. This CDR3 has 12 residues. The CDR3 DNA sequence: TGTGCCTGGACCCGACCCTACTACGAGCAGTACTTC. Protein sequence: CAWTRPYYEQYF. Filled out from reference TRBV30 and TRBJ2-7, the complete variable domain reads SQTIHQWPATLVQPVGSPLSLECTVEGTSNPNLYWYRQAAGRGLQLLFYSVGIGQISSEVPQNLSASRPQDRQFILSSKKLLLSDSGFYLCAWTRPYYEQYFGPGTRLTVT.

At least ten counts were recorded for this clonotype. The chain has TRBV7-9 and TRBJ2-6; weak D call: TRBD2 (6 bases). Trimming left V 5 bases short and J 1 base short, with 12 bases between. CDR1 is SEHNR and CDR2 is FQNEAQ in the germline V gene (reference sequence). This CDR3 is 16 amino acids long. The CDR3 here is CASSPLTSSGANVLTF. Here the CDR3 DNA reads TGTGCCAGCAGCCCCCTGACTAGTTCTGGGGCCAACGTCCTGACTTTC.

This clonotype was counted many times. This rearrangement joins TRBV5-1 to TRBJ1-1; 7 positions agree with TRBD1. The CDR3 is 13 residues long. Trimming took 6 bases from V and 3 from J; bases not matched to a gene: 5. Germline assignment: CDR1 SGHRS and CDR2 YFSETQ. CDR3 amino acids: CASTMTGYTEAFF. In DNA, the CDR3 is TGCGCCAGCACGATGACAGGGTACACTGAAGCTTTCTTT.

The table lists this clonotype with many counts. The chain couples TRBV4-3 to TRBJ2-7; D is ambiguous. CDR1 and CDR2 from the germline V gene are LGHNA and YSLEER. The V and J ends lost 1 base and 0 bases respectively, with 10 bases between them. The CDR3 has 15 amino acids. CDR3: CASSQGAYSSYEQYF. In DNA, the CDR3 is TGCGCCAGCAGCCAAGGGGCCTACAGCTCCTACGAGCAGTACTTC.

The table lists this clonotype with many counts. The chain joins TRBV29-1 to TRBJ2-7; tentative D call: TRBD1 (6 bases). V was trimmed by 2 bases and J by 3 bases, leaving 14 bases between them. The CDR3 has 14 amino acids. Germline V gene data show CDR1 as SQVTM and CDR2 as ANQGSEA. The CDR3 sequence: CSVETRTANYEQYF. The CDR3 coding sequence is TGCAGCGTTGAAACACGGACAGCAAACTACGAGCAGTACTTC.

This clonotype turned up a few times. V is TRBV7-8 and J is TRBJ2-7; D is possibly TRBD2 (6 bases). From germline, CDR1 is SGHVS and CDR2 FQNEAQ. This CDR3 is 14 amino acids long. V was trimmed by 2 bases and J by 6 bases, leaving 14 bases between them. CDR3 sequence: CASSLIYREAEQYF. The CDR3 bases are TGTGCCAGCAGCTTAATATATAGGGAGGCCGAGCAGTACTTC.

In this sample, this clonotype turned up many times. V is TRBV6-2 or TRBV6-3 and J is TRBJ2-2; no clear D gene. Per the germline V gene, CDR1 is MNHEY and CDR2 is SVGEGT. V was clipped by 2 bases and J by 1 base, with 8 bases between them. This CDR3 has 15 residues. The CDR3 region is CASSYPRLNTGELFF. For the CDR3, the DNA is TGTGCCAGCAGTTACCCCCGCTTGAACACCGGGGAGCTGTTTTTT.

This clonotype was seen at least ten times. The genes are TRBV25-1 and TRBJ2-7, with TRBD2 identical over 8 bases. The V gene end was trimmed by 3 bases and the J gene end by 6 bases; junction bases not matched to a gene: 13. CDR1 and CDR2 from the germline V gene are MGHDK and SYGVNS. The CDR3 loop spans 16 amino acids. CDR3 amino acids: CASSDIWLAGFGEQYF. The CDR3 bases are TGTGCCAGCAGTGACATATGGCTAGCGGGTTTCGGCGAGCAGTACTTC.

This clonotype showed up many times. The rearrangement uses TRBV5-1 and TRBJ2-2; TRBD2 agrees at 7 bases. This CDR3 spans 15 amino acids. CDR1 is SGHRS and CDR2 is YFSETQ in the germline V gene. With V trimmed by 0 bases and J by 4 bases, 3 bases remained unmatched. CDR3 protein: CASSLGPGGTGELFF. The CDR3 nucleotides read TGCGCCAGCAGCTTGGGGCCGGGAGGCACCGGGGAGCTGTTTTTT.

V is TRBV7-9 and J is TRBJ2-5, with D possibly being TRBD1 (5 bases). Trimming took 2 bases from V and 0 from J, leaving 7 bases between them. The CDR3 loop spans 14 amino acids. Germline lookup yields CDR1 SEHNR and CDR2 FQNEAQ (reference sequence). CDR3 amino acids: CASSLQGYQETQYF. In nucleotides, the CDR3 is TGTGCCAGCAGCTTACAGGGATACCAAGAGACCCAGTACTTC.

The rearrangement links TRBV11-1 to TRBJ2-1, with 8 bases that match TRBD2. Germline V lookup: CDR1 SGHAT, CDR2 FQDESV (reference sequence). This CDR3 spans 14 amino acids. V shed 5 bases, J shed 8 bases, and the junction held 8 bases outside the gene matches. CDR3 amino acids: CASSLGGAKDEQFF. CDR3 nucleotide sequence: TGTGCCAGCAGCCTCGGGGGGGCCAAGGATGAGCAGTTCTTC.

The table lists this clonotype with many counts. The J gene is TRBJ1-3, the V gene TRBV5-1, with unresolved D. This CDR3 has 15 amino acids. Germline V gives CDR1 SGHRS, CDR2 YFSETQ. V dropped 0 bases and J dropped 0 bases, with 7 bases sitting between them. The CDR3 region is CASSLESNSGNTIYF. Written as DNA, the CDR3 is TGCGCCAGCAGCTTGGAATCAAACTCTGGAAACACCATATATTTT.

V usage is TRBV18 and J usage is TRBJ2-1; D is ambiguous. CDR1 and CDR2 (germline): KGHSH, LQKENI. The ends were cut back, 0 bases at V and 4 bases at J, with 4 bases in the middle. This CDR3 comprises 13 residues. CDR3 in amino acids: CASSPPQYNEQFF. DNA of the CDR3: TGTGCCAGCTCACCACCGCAGTACAATGAGCAGTTCTTC.

This clonotype was picked up many times. This chain links TRBV20-1 with TRBJ1-1, with D hard to call. V was shortened by 0 bases and J by 4 bases, with 15 bases between the two germline ends. CDR1 DFQATT and CDR2 SNEGSKA come from the germline V gene (reference sequence). The CDR3 length is 15 residues. Here the CDR3 reads CSARDAFGLGTEAFF. CDR3 nucleotide sequence: TGCAGTGCTAGAGATGCTTTCGGGTTGGGCACTGAAGCTTTCTTT.

In its sample, this clonotype was seen many times. The CDR3 spells CASRRNLLDRAEETQYF. Here the CDR3 DNA reads TGTGCCAGCAGGAGGAATTTATTGGACAGGGCTGAGGAGACCCAGTACTTC. The chain combines TRBV6-1 with TRBJ2-5; 8 bases agree with TRBD1. Unmatched junction bases numbered 17, after V lost 6 bases and J lost 5 bases. Germline CDR1 reads MNHNS; CDR2 reads SASEGT. The CDR3 is 17 residues long.

CDR3 sequence: CASSSQGAHEQYF. The DNA of the CDR3 is TGTGCCAGCAGCTCTCAGGGTGCCCACGAGCAGTACTTC. V is TRBV5-8 and J is TRBJ2-7, with D tentatively TRBD1 (5 bases). This CDR3 comprises 13 residues. Trimming took 3 bases from V and 5 from J, leaving 12 bases between them. Germline V gene data show CDR1 as SGHTS and CDR2 as YDEGEE.

This clonotype was counted at least ten times. The chain joins TRBV27 to TRBJ2-6; maybe TRBD2 (5 bases). Germline V lookup: CDR1 MNHEY, CDR2 SMNVEV (reference sequence). Trimming left V 3 bases short and J 2 bases short, with 8 bases between. The CDR3 consists of 15 residues. The CDR3 is CASSFGNPGANVLTF. CDR3 sequence (DNA): TGTGCCAGCAGTTTCGGGAACCCTGGGGCCAACGTCCTGACTTTC.

The chain carries TRBV20-1 and TRBJ2-5; D is uncertain. Per germline, CDR1 DFQATT and CDR2 SNEGSKA (reference sequence). The CDR3 covers 13 residues. Trimming removed 2 bases from V and 4 bases from J, with 11 bases in between. The CDR3 here is CSARSRTLETQYF. Here the CDR3 DNA reads TGCAGTGCTAGATCGAGAACGTTAGAGACCCAGTACTTC.

CDR3 loop: CSARASPVLDNSPLHF. The DNA for the CDR3 is TGCAGTGCTAGAGCCTCCCCCGTCTTAGATAATTCACCCCTCCACTTT. V gene TRBV20-1 combines with J gene TRBJ1-6, with D unclear. The CDR3 loop spans 16 amino acids. In germline, CDR1 is DFQATT, CDR2 SNEGSKA (reference sequence). Trimming took off 1 base at V and 5 bases at J, with 15 bases between the two ends.